Presented here are 9 T cell receptor beta chains from one specimen sequenced in a study of blood T cells in healthy people across ages. With a J-beta primer mix and a sample-barcoded 5' primer, a second PCR ran about 7 to 12 cycles. MiXCR was run by TCRdb on the 5' RACE reads, yielding one entry per CDR3 protein. There are 590,000 or so distinct CDR3 sequences in the sample; about 30% occur only once, and less than 20% lies in the top ten. The sample taken for sequencing was blood. All receptors derive from a woman of 80 years or more in good health.

The table lists this clonotype with many counts. This chain uses TRBV6-5 with TRBJ2-7; D assignment may be TRBD1 or TRBD2 (5 bases each). With 6 bases removed from V and 4 bases from J, the gap between germline ends came to 13 bases. The CDR3 loop spans 13 amino acids. Germline V gene sequence: CDR1 MNHEY, CDR2 SVGAGI. CDR3 sequence reads: CASSRDGGYEQYF. CDR3 bases: TGTGCCAGCAGCAGGGACGGAGGTTACGAGCAGTACTTC.

This clonotype showed up many times. V is TRBV4-1 and J is TRBJ1-2; D is unresolved. Germline V gene sequence: CDR1 MGHRA, CDR2 YSYEKL. Between the trimmed V and J ends, which lost 2 bases and 8 bases, there was a span of 18 bases. This CDR3 comprises 15 residues. In nucleotides, the CDR3 is TGCGCCAGCAGCCAAACGCCCGTTGTCATTTCGGGCTACACCTTC. Amino acids: CASSQTPVVISGYTF.

There are a few counts of this clonotype. This sequence joins TRBV14 and TRBJ1-2; weak D call: TRBD1 (5 bases). The CDR3 totals 15 residues. Germline CDR1 SGHDN, CDR2 FVKESK. V lost 0 bases and J lost 5, with 13 bases in between. The CDR3 nucleotides are TGTGCCAGCAGCCAAGATCTTCCAGGGCGGTATGGCTACACCTTC. This codes for CASSQDLPGRYGYTF.

This clonotype was seen at least ten times. The chain couples TRBV7-9 to TRBJ2-1; 8 bases map to TRBD1. The CDR3 length is 16 residues. With V trimmed by 5 bases and J by 0 bases, 6 bases remained unmatched. Germline values: CDR1 SEHNR, CDR2 FQNEAQ (reference sequence). DNA of the CDR3: TGTGCCAGCAGCGGCCACAGGGGGAGCTCCTACAATGAGCAGTTCTTC. Translating gives CASSGHRGSSYNEQFF.

This clonotype was observed many times. The chain joins TRBV3-1 to TRBJ2-1; D is ambiguous. CDR1 is LGHDT and CDR2 is YNNKEL in the germline V gene (reference sequence). Trimming left V 3 bases short and J 9 bases short, with 12 bases between. The CDR3 has 13 amino acids. CDR3: CASSQRKIGEQFF. The CDR3 nucleotides read TGTGCCAGCAGCCAGCGGAAGATTGGTGAGCAGTTCTTC.

CDR3: CATSDSDRGEAFF. The CDR3 nucleotides are TGTGCCACCAGTGATTCGGACAGGGGTGAAGCTTTCTTT. The chain combines TRBV24-1 with TRBJ1-1, with 9 bases that match TRBD1. V lost 2 bases, J lost 7 bases, and 1 base stayed unmatched. This CDR3 contains 13 residues. Germline V CDR1 and CDR2: KGHDR, SFDVKD.

This clonotype showed up many times. The chain joins TRBV6-1 to TRBJ2-7; D is perhaps TRBD1 (6 bases). Germline loops: CDR1 MNHNS, CDR2 SASEGT. The CDR3 length is 14 residues. V was cut by 6 bases and J by 1 base, with 13 bases left in between. CDR3 nucleotides: TGTGCCAGCAGGCCGCGAGGACAGTCCTACGAGCAGTACTTC. It translates to CASRPRGQSYEQYF.

This clonotype was detected only a few times. The genes are TRBV27 and TRBJ1-6; TRBD1 might be the D (6 bases). Trimming pared 10 bases from V and 9 bases from J, leaving 16 bases between. CDR3 length: 13 amino acids. The germline V gene has CDR1 MNHEY and CDR2 SMNVEV (reference sequence). This CDR3 reads CATSGEWGSPLHF. The CDR3, as DNA: TGTGCCACCTCAGGGGAATGGGGTTCACCCCTCCACTTT.

For this clonotype: A read error is possible here, since a much larger clone lies one base away. The chain recombines TRBV7-2 with TRBJ2-5; 10 bases align to TRBD2. Per the germline V gene, CDR1 is SGHTA and CDR2 is FQGNSA. V trimming: 3 bases; J trimming: 5 bases; junction bases outside the gene matches: 6. The CDR3 extends over 15 amino acids. CDR3 coding DNA: TGTGCCAGCAGCTTTAGCGGGGGGACCGGGGAGACCCAGTACTTC. This codes for CASSFSGGTGETQYF.